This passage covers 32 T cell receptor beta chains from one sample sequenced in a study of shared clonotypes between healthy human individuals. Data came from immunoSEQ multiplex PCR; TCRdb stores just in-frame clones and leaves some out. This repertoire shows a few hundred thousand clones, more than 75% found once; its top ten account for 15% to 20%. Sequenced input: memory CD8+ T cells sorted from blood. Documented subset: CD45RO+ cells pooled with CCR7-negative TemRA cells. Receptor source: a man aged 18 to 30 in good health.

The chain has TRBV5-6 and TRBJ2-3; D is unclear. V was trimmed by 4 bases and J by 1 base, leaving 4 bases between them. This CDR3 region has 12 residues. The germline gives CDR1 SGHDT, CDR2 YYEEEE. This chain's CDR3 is CASSTGTDTQYF. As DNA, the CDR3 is TGTGCCAGCAGCACCGGCACAGATACGCAGTATTTT. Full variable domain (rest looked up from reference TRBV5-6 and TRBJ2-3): DAGVTQSPTHLIKTRGQQVTLRCSPKSGHDTVSWYQQALGQGPQFIFQYYEEEERQRGNFPDRFSGHQFPNYSSELNVNALLLGDSALYLCASSTGTDTQYFGPGTRLTVL.

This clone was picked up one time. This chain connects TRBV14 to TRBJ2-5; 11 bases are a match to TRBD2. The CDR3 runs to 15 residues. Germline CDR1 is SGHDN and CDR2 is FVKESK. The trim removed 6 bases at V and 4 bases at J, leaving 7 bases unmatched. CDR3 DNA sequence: TGTGCCAGCAGGCGAACTAGCGGGGGATCAGAGACCCAGTACTTC. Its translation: CASRRTSGGSETQYF.

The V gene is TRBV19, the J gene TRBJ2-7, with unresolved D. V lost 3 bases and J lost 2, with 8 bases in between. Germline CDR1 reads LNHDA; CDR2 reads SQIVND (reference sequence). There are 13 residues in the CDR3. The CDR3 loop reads CASSMALTYEQYF. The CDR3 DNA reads TGTGCCAGTAGTATGGCCCTCACCTACGAGCAGTACTTC.

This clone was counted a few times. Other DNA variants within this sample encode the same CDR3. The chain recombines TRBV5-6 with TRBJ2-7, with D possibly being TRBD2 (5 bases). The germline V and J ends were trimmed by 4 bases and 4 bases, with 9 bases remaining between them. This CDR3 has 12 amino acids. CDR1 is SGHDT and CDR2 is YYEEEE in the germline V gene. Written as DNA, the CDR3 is TGTGCCAGCAGCAGTGGGAGTTACGAGCAGTACTTC. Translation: CASSSGSYEQYF.

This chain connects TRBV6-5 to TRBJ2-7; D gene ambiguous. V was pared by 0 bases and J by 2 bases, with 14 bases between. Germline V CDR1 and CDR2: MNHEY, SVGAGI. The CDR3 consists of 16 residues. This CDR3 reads CASSYSIGPQTYEQYF. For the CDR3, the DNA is TGTGCCAGCAGTTACTCGATCGGGCCACAAACCTACGAGCAGTACTTC.

CDR3 residues: CASSDGHGYTF. The CDR3, as DNA: TGTGCCAGCAGCGATGGCCATGGCTACACCTTC. This chain connects TRBV5-6 to TRBJ1-2; D call uncertain. This CDR3 has 11 amino acids. V lost 4 bases and J lost 6, with 7 bases in between. The V gene's germline CDR1 is SGHDT and CDR2 YYEEEE.

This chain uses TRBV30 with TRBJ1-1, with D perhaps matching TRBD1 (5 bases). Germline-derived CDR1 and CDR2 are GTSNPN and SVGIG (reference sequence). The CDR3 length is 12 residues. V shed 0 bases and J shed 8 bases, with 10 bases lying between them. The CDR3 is CAWSVRGEEAFF. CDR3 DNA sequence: TGTGCCTGGAGTGTTCGAGGGGAAGAAGCTTTCTTT.

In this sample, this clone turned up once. The CDR3 reads CASRGQDTDTQYF. The CDR3 nucleotides read TGTGCCAGCCGAGGACAGGACACAGATACGCAGTATTTT. The rearrangement joins TRBV6-5 to TRBJ2-3, with 7 bases lining up with TRBD1. Germline V gene lookup returns CDR1 MNHEY and CDR2 SVGAGI. Trimming took 8 bases from V and 2 from J; bases not matched to a gene: 4. This CDR3 is built from 13 residues.

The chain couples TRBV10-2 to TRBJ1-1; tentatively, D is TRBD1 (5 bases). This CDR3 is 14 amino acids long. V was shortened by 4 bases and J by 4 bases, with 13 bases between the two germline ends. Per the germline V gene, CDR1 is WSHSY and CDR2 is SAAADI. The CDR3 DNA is TGCGCCAGCAGTGCCACGAGCGGGGGCACTGAAGCTTTCTTT. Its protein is CASSATSGGTEAFF.

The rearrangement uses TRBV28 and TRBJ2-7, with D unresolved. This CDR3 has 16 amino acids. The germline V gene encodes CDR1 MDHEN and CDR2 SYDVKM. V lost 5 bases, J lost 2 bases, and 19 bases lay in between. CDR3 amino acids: CASSPPPGWTTYEQYF. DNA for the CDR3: TGTGCCAGCAGTCCCCCCCCAGGTTGGACGACCTACGAGCAGTACTTC.

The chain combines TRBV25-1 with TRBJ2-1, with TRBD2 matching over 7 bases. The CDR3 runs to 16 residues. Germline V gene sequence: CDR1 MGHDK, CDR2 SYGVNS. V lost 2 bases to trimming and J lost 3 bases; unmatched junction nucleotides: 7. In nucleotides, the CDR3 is TGTGCCAGCAGTGAAATGGCGGGAGAGTACTACAATGAGCAGTTCTTC. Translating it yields CASSEMAGEYYNEQFF.

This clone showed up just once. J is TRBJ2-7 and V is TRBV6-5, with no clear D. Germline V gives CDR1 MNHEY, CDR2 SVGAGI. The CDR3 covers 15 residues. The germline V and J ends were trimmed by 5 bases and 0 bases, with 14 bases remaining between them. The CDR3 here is CASSPNGGNSYEQYF. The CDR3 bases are TGTGCCAGCAGTCCAAATGGCGGAAACTCCTACGAGCAGTACTTC.

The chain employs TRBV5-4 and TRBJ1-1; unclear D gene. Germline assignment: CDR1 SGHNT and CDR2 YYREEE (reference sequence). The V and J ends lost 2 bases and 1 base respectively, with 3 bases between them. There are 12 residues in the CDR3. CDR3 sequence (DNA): TGTGCCAGCAGCTTTCGGAACACTGAAGCTTTCTTT. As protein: CASSFRNTEAFF.

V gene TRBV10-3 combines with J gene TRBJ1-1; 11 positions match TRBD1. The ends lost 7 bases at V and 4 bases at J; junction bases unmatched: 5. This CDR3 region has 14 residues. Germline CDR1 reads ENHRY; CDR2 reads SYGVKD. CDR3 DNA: TGTGCCATCAACTCGGGACAGGGGGGCACTGAAGCTTTCTTT. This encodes CAINSGQGGTEAFF.

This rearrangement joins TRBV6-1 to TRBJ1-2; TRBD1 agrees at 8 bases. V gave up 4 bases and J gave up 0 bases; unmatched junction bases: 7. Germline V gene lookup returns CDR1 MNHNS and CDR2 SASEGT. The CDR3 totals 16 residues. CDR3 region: CASSVGQGGSNYGYTF. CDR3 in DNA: TGTGCCAGCAGTGTAGGACAGGGAGGTTCTAACTATGGCTACACCTTC.

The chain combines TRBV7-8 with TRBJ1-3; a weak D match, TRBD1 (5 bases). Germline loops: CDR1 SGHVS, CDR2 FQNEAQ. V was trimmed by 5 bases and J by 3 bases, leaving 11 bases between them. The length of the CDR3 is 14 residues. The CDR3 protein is CASSPGQFGNTIYF. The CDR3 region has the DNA TGTGCCAGCAGCCCGGGGCAATTTGGAAACACCATATATTTT.

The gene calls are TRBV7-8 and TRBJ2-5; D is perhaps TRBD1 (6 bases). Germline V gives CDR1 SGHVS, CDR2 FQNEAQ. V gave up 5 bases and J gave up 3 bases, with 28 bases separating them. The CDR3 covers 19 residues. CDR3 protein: CASSLKSPLRTDSKETQYF. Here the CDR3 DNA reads TGTGCCAGCAGCCTTAAATCCCCCCTGAGGACAGACTCGAAAGAGACCCAGTACTTC.

CDR3 nucleotide sequence: TGTGCCAGCAGCGTAGCCCAGTTCGAGGAGCTGTTTTTT. Its protein is CASSVAQFEELFF. The rearrangement uses TRBV9 and TRBJ2-2; D is undetermined. The CDR3 is 13 residues long. Per germline, CDR1 SGDLS and CDR2 YYNGEE. V lost 0 bases, J lost 10 bases, and 10 bases lay in between.

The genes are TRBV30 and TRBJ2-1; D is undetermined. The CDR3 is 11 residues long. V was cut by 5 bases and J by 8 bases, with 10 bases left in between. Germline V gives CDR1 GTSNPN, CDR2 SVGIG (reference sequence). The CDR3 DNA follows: TGTGCCTGGCGAAGTATCCATGAGCAGTTCTTC. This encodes CAWRSIHEQFF.

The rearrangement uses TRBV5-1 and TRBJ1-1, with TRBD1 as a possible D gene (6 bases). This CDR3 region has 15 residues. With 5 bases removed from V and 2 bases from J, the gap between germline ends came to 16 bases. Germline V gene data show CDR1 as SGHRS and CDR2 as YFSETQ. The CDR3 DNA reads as TGCGCCAGCAGAAGGGGGTGGGTCACCAACACTGAAGCTTTCTTT. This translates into CASRRGWVTNTEAFF. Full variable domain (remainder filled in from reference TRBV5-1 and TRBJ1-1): KAGVTQTPRYLIKTRGQQVTLSCSPISGHRSVSWYQQTPGQGLQFLFEYFSETQRNKGNFPGRFSGRQFSNSRSEMNVSTLELGDSALYLCASRRGWVTNTEAFFGQGTRLTVV.

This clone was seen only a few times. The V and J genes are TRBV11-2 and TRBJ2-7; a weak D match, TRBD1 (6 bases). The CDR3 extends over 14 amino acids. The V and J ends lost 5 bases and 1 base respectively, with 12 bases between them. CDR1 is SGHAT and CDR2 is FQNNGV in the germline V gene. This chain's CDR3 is CASSPIQGSYEQYF. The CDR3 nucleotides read TGTGCCAGCAGCCCGATACAGGGTTCCTACGAGCAGTACTTC.

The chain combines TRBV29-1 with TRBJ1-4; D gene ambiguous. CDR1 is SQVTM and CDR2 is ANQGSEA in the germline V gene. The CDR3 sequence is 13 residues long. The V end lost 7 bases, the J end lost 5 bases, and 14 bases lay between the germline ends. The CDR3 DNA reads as TGCAGCGCCCTGCATGGAGGGAATGAAAAACTGTTTTTT. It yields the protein CSALHGGNEKLFF. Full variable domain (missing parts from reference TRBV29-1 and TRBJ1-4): SAVISQKPSRDICQRGTSLTIQCQVDSQVTMMFWYRQQPGQSLTLIATANQGSEATYESGFVIDKFPISRPNLTFSTLTVSNMSPEDSSIYLCSALHGGNEKLFFGSGTQLSVL.

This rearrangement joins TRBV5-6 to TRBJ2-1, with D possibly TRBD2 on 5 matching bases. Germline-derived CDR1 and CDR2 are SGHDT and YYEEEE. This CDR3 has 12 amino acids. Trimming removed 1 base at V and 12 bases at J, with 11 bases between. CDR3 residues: CASSLISRGQFF. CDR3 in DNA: TGTGCCAGCAGCTTGATCTCTCGGGGGCAGTTCTTC.

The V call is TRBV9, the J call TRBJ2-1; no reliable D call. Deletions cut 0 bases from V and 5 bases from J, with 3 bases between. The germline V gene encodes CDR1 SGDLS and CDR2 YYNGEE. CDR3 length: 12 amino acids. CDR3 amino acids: CASSVVHNEQFF. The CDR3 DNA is TGTGCCAGCAGCGTAGTGCACAATGAGCAGTTCTTC.

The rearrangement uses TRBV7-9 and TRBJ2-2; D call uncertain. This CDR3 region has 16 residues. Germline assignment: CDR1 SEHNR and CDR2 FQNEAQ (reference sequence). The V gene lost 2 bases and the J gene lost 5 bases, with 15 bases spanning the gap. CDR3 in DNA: TGTGCCAGCAGCTTAAGGGTTGCCTTAGTAACCGGGGAGCTGTTTTTT. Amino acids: CASSLRVALVTGELFF.

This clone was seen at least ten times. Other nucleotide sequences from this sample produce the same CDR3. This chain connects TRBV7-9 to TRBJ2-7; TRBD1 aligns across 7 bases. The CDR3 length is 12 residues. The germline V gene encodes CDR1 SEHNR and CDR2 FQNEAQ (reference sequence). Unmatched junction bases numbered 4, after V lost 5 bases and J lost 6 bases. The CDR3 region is CASSLGTAEQYF. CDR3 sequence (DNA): TGTGCCAGCAGCCTGGGGACAGCCGAGCAGTACTTC.

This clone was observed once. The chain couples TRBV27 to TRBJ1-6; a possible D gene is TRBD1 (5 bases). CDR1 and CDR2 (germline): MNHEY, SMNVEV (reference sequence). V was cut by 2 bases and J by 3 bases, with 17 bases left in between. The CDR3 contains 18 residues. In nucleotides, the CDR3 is TGTGCCAGCAGTTTACGCCCAGGGCTTCACCTCTATAATTCACCCCTCCACTTT. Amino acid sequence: CASSLRPGLHLYNSPLHF.

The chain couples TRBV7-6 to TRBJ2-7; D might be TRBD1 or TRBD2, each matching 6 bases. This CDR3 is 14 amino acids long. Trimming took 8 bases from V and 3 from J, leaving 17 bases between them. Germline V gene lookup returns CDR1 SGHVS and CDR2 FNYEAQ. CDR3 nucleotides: TGTGCCAGCGCGGATGGGGGGCAGGACTACGAGCAGTACTTC. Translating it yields CASADGGQDYEQYF.

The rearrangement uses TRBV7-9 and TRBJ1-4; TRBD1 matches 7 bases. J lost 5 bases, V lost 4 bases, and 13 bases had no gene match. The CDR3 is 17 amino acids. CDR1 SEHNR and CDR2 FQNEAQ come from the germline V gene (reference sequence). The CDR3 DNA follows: TGTGCCAGCAGCTCCGGGACAGCCAATAACTGGAATGAAAAACTGTTTTTT. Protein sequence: CASSSGTANNWNEKLFF.

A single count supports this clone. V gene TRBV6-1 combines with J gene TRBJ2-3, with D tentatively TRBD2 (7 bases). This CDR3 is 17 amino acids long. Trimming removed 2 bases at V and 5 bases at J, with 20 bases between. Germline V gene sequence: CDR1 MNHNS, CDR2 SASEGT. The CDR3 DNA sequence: TGTGCCAGCAGTGAACCCCCTGGCGGGGGCCAAGGAGATACGCAGTATTTT. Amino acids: CASSEPPGGGQGDTQYF.

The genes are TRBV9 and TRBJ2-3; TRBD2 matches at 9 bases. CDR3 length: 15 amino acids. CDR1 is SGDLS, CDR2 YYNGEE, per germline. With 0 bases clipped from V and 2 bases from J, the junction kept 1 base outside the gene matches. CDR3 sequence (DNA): TGTGCCAGCAGCGTAGTAGCGGGGGCCACAGATACGCAGTATTTT. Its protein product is CASSVVAGATDTQYF.

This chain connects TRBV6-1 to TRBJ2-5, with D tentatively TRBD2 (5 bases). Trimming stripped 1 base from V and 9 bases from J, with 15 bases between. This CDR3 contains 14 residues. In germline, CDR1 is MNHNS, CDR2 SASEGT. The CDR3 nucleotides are TGTGCCAGCAGTGAAGGTGCGGAACCCGGGGCCCAGTACTTC. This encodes CASSEGAEPGAQYF.